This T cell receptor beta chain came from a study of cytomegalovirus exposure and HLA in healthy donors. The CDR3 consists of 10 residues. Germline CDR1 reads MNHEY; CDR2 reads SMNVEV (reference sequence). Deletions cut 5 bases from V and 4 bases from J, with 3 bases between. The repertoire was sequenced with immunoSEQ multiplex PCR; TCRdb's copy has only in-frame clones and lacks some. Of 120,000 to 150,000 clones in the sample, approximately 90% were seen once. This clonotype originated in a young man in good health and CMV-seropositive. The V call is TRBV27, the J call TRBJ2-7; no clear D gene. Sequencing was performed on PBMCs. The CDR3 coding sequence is TGTGCCAGCAGTCTTTACGAGCAGTACTTC. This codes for CASSLYEQYF.